The 11 T cell receptor beta chains below come from one sample, sequenced in a study of neoadjuvant anti-PD-1 for oral cavity cancer. The time point denotes: after neoadjuvant nivolumab, at surgical resection. Sequencing was performed with immunoSEQ multiplex PCR; in TCRdb, only in-frame clones are kept and a portion is missing. This table holds about 23,000 clones, 25% to 35% found once. The sample consisted of tumor tissue, taken after nivolumab (anti-PD-1) treatment. The receptors here all came from a person between 40 and 80 years old with oral cavity squamous cell carcinoma.

The V and J genes are TRBV9 and TRBJ2-2, with D unresolved. The CDR3 contains 14 residues. The V end was cut by 0 bases, the J end by 6 bases, with 9 bases between. Germline CDR1 and CDR2: SGDLS and YYNGEE. CDR3 in amino acids: CASSVGGESGELFF. For the CDR3, the DNA is TGTGCCAGCAGCGTAGGCGGAGAATCCGGGGAGCTGTTTTTT.

This clone is labeled medium-sized (0.01 to 0.1%). The V gene is TRBV7-9, the J gene TRBJ1-4; a weak D match, TRBD1 (6 bases). Trimming left V 1 base short and J 7 bases short, with 13 bases between. The CDR3 runs to 15 residues. Germline CDR1 and CDR2: SEHNR and FQNEAQ (reference sequence). In DNA form, the CDR3 reads TGTGCCAGCAGCTTAGTAGGGGGATGGGTTGAAAAACTGTTTTTT. Protein: CASSLVGGWVEKLFF.

The chain uses TRBV4-1 and TRBJ1-1, with D possibly TRBD1 on 6 matching bases. CDR1 and CDR2 (germline): MGHRA, YSYEKL. CDR3 length equals 14 residues. V was pared by 6 bases and J by 3 bases, with 14 bases between. The CDR3 bases are TGCGCCAGCAGTCTATTAGGGGGGCACACTGAAGCTTTCTTT. Translating it yields CASSLLGGHTEAFF.

The chain uses TRBV5-6 and TRBJ2-7; D is uncertain. The CDR3 contains 12 residues. Germline lookup yields CDR1 SGHDT and CDR2 YYEEEE. With 3 bases removed from V and 1 base from J, the gap between germline ends came to 5 bases. Here the CDR3 reads CASSSFSYEQYF. CDR3 in DNA: TGTGCCAGCAGCTCATTTTCCTACGAGCAGTACTTC.

This chain links TRBV5-4 with TRBJ2-1; 8 positions agree with TRBD2. Germline assignment: CDR1 SGHNT and CDR2 YYREEE (reference sequence). Unmatched junction bases numbered 9, after V lost 4 bases and J lost 3 bases. CDR3 length equals 16 residues. In DNA form, the CDR3 reads TGTGCCAGCAGCCAAAGTTATAGCGGGAACTACAATGAGCAGTTCTTC. The encoded protein is CASSQSYSGNYNEQFF.

This clone was recorded a few times. V usage is TRBV9 and J usage is TRBJ2-5; D gene unclear. Trimming shortened V by 3 bases and J by 0 bases, and 6 bases separated the two germline ends. Germline V gene lookup returns CDR1 SGDLS and CDR2 YYNGEE. The CDR3 has 13 residues. The CDR3 region is CASSGPYQETQYF. In DNA, the CDR3 is TGTGCCAGCAGCGGACCGTACCAAGAGACCCAGTACTTC.

V and J are TRBV5-6 and TRBJ1-2; TRBD1 agrees at 7 bases. The CDR3 is 14 amino acids. Trimming cost V 2 bases and J 4 bases; bases outside gene matches: 5. Per the germline V gene, CDR1 is SGHDT and CDR2 is YYEEEE. CDR3 sequence: CASSFRQGVYGYTF. For the CDR3, the DNA is TGTGCCAGCAGCTTTCGACAGGGCGTCTATGGCTACACCTTC.

This chain uses TRBV5-1 with TRBJ2-3; the D call may be TRBD1 or TRBD2 (5 bases each). The CDR3 runs 14 residues. Germline CDR1 and CDR2: SGHRS and YFSETQ. V dropped 4 bases and J dropped 6 bases, with 15 bases sitting between them. The CDR3: CASSLGTYEDTQYF. CDR3 in DNA: TGCGCCAGCAGCCTGGGGACCTATGAGGATACGCAGTATTTT.

This clone was counted between two and nine times. This chain links TRBV18 with TRBJ1-1, with TRBD1 matching 11 bases. Germline-derived CDR1 and CDR2 are KGHSH and LQKENI. CDR3 length: 16 residues. With 6 bases clipped from V and 3 bases from J, the junction kept 9 bases outside the gene matches. Here the CDR3 reads CASSPGTGGADTEAFF. DNA of the CDR3: TGTGCCAGCTCTCCCGGGACAGGGGGAGCCGACACTGAAGCTTTCTTT.

The CDR3 region is CASSPHAVTNGGELFF. The CDR3 coding sequence is TGTGCCAGCAGCCCCCACGCGGTGACGAACGGCGGGGAGCTGTTTTTT. The gene calls are TRBV7-3 and TRBJ2-2; the D is unclear. The V gene's germline CDR1 is SGHTA and CDR2 FQGTGA. V shed 5 bases and J shed 7 bases, with 20 bases lying between them. The CDR3 contains 16 residues.

CDR3 amino acids: CAWRAGVGDYGYTF. CDR3 nucleotide sequence: TGTGCCTGGAGGGCGGGGGTAGGGGACTATGGCTACACCTTC. V gene TRBV30 combines with J gene TRBJ1-2; D might be TRBD1 (5 bases). The CDR3 covers 14 residues. Germline V gene sequence: CDR1 GTSNPN, CDR2 SVGIG (reference sequence). Trimming removed 3 bases from V and 3 bases from J, with 14 bases in between.